The following is a T cell receptor beta chain sequence with its context. The sample holds a few counts of this clonotype. Which antigen it targets is not known. Base-call qualities are not available, and no considerably larger clone is one nucleotide away. The data were taken from a study of T-cell memory formation after mild COVID-19 (dated by TCRdb to about 2021). In the study overall: Most TCR sequence clusters were specific to one of the two donors. Two young, previously healthy adult volunteers made up the cohort, one male and one female. Longitudinal TCRalpha and TCRbeta repertoire sequencing tracked T-cell clones expanding and contracting after mild COVID-19 in two donors. Findings and caveats that apply to the study as a whole: Contracting CD4+ clones were located mainly in the CM and EM memory subsets, whereas CD8+ clones were found to be enriched in EMRA. Whether the second-wave clones peaking on day 37 were SARS-CoV-2 specific was not confirmed. Balanced CD4/CD8 phenotypes were observed for clones contracting from day 15 to 85, whereas a bias towards CD4+ was observed for a second wave of clones expanding from day 15 to 37. Some responding clones were detected in pre-infection memory, suggesting pre-existing cross-reactive memory T cells joined the SARS-CoV-2 response. The study covered only a couple of mild cases, and larger cohorts including severe cases with pre-infection samples were considered necessary.

The CDR3, from cysteine to phenylalanine, totals 13 residues. Just the 39-base CDR3 DNA is kept, in frame starting at base 1. Looking up the germline V gene yields CDR1 SQVTM and CDR2 ANQGSEA. Trimming at the junction amounts to 4 bases on V and 3 bases on J, and the germline ends lie 10 bases apart. Ficoll-Paque density gradient centrifugation was used to isolate PBMCs. The reads were generated on an Illumina NovaSeq 6000. Using 5'RACE with constant-segment primers, TCRalpha and TCRbeta cDNA libraries were constructed, with sample barcodes and unique molecular identifiers added in the process. RNA was extracted from every sample with Trizol reagent. Library amplification was performed in two PCR steps, and a second sample barcode and Illumina TruSeq adapters were introduced in the second step. Sequencing of the libraries was done on an Illumina NovaSeq, producing 2 x 150 bp paired-end reads. On the study's bioinformatics: Reads were demultiplexed and collapsed into UMI-guided consensus sequences with migec v1.2.7. Using mixcr v2.1.11, the UMI consensuses were aligned to TRA and TRB V and J templates and assembled into clonotypes. A clonotype was counted as expanded or contracted only if both edgeR and NoisET called the change significant, with noise models trained on biological replicates. For edgeR calls, the cutoffs were a false discovery rate-adjusted p below 0.01 and a log2 fold-change threshold of 1. PCA with hierarchical clustering of max-normalized trajectories of the 1000 most abundant clonotypes was used as exploratory dynamics analysis. Separately sequenced CD4+ and CD8+ repertoires were used to assign a CD4 or CD8 phenotype to each responding clone. TCRdb trimmed public reads at Q25 via fastp, called clones via MiXCR and kept in-frame beta chains. A single entry per CDR3 protein holds the most common genes and DNA from its merged rows. TCRdb assigned the V and J calls; the authors' analysis was not used. The sample contains roughly 150,000 distinct CDR3 sequences, about 14% of them found a single time. Around 14% of the sample comes from the top ten.

Rearrangement joined TRBV29-1 to TRBJ1-5; no D gene is confidently identified. The receptor's source is an adult woman who had mild COVID-19 (a few samples of this study predate the infection). The sample titles of this study are shuffled in the database, so cell type and time point are left out; the donor was told from shared clones. Sequences were obtained from PBMCs or a T cell subset sorted from them (not recorded which). The CDR3 region reads CSVVSSDNQPQHF. The DNA sequence is given as TGCAGCGTTGTCTCCAGCGACAATCAGCCCCAGCATTTT.